The 16 T cell receptor beta chains below all came from one sample that was sequenced in a study of graft-versus-host responses after intestinal transplantation. Their antigens remain unidentified. Profiled with immunoSEQ multiplex PCR; TCRdb holds only in-frame clones, not every one. This table holds about 130,000 clones, around 90% found once. The specimen was unstimulated CD4+ T cells sorted from spleen or lymph node cells, collected before intestinal transplant. The receptors were sampled from a human donor who received an intestinal transplant.

CDR3 residues: CATSREPGLPFYNEQFF. CDR3 nucleotide sequence: TGTGCCACCAGCAGGGAACCGGGACTACCCTTTTACAATGAGCAGTTCTTC. The V call is TRBV15, the J call TRBJ2-1; 7 nucleotides agree with TRBD2. CDR1 and CDR2 (germline): LNHNV, YYDKDF (reference sequence). The J segment lost 4 bases and the V segment lost 3 bases, leaving 12 bases of the junction unmatched. The CDR3 contains 17 residues.

This clone appeared a single time. The V call is TRBV29-1, the J call TRBJ1-2; 8 bases match TRBD1. This CDR3 region has 13 residues. With V trimmed by 7 bases and J by 8 bases, 12 bases remained unmatched. Germline CDR1 is SQVTM and CDR2 is ANQGSEA. CDR3 protein: CSATGGGTWGYTF. In DNA form, the CDR3 reads TGCAGCGCCACAGGGGGGGGGACATGGGGCTACACCTTC.

The gene calls are TRBV5-8 and TRBJ1-1, with TRBD1 as a possible D gene (6 bases). Germline-derived CDR1 and CDR2 are SGHTS and YDEGEE. V lost 1 base and J 0 bases, leaving 10 bases between the germline ends. This CDR3 has 15 residues. DNA for the CDR3: TGTGCCAGCAGCTTGAAGACAGGTATGAACACTGAAGCTTTCTTT. Protein product: CASSLKTGMNTEAFF.

As regards this clone: One end of the junction is discordant with germline, which a read error may explain. The sample has other DNA sequences that encode this CDR3 too. V is TRBV7-3 and J is TRBJ2-5; 13 bases fit TRBD2. Germline V gene data show CDR1 as SGHTA and CDR2 as FQGTGA. The CDR3 has 16 residues. The CDR3 DNA reads TGCGCCAGCAGCCCCCAGGGACTAGCGGGGAGGGAGACCCAGTACTTC. Translating it yields CASSPQGLAGRETQYF. The full variable domain, completed using reference TRBV7-3 and TRBJ2-5, is GAGVSQTPSNKVTEKGKYVELRCDPISGHTALYWYRQSLGQGPEFLIYFQGTGAADDSGLPNDRFFAVRPEGSVSTLKIQRTERGDSAVYLCASSPQGLAGRETQYFGPGTRLLVL.

J is TRBJ1-5 and V is TRBV2, with D unresolved. This CDR3 has 13 amino acids. V lost 7 bases and J 2 bases, leaving 9 bases between the germline ends. Germline lookup yields CDR1 SNHLY and CDR2 FYNNEI. CDR3 region: CASTNQGNQPQHF. The CDR3 coding sequence is TGTGCCAGCACCAACCAGGGCAATCAGCCCCAGCATTTT.

The chain recombines TRBV30 with TRBJ2-5, with D perhaps being TRBD1 or TRBD2 (5 bases each). V lost 0 bases and J 2 bases, leaving 10 bases between the germline ends. The CDR3 length is 14 residues. The germline V gene encodes CDR1 GTSNPN and CDR2 SVGIG (reference sequence). CDR3 nucleotides: TGTGCCTGGAGTGTACTAGGGGCGCAAGAGACCCAGTACTTC. Its translation is CAWSVLGAQETQYF.

V gene TRBV5-6 combines with J gene TRBJ2-1; 8 bases align to TRBD2. The CDR3 length is 14 residues. V shed 5 bases, J shed 8 bases, and the junction held 9 bases outside the gene matches. CDR1 is SGHDT, CDR2 YYEEEE, per germline. The CDR3 coding sequence is TGTGCCAGCAGGCTCTCGGGAGGGGGGTATGAGCAGTTCTTC. As protein: CASRLSGGGYEQFF. The full variable domain, in which reference TRBV5-6 and TRBJ2-1 provide the parts outside the CDR3, is DAGVTQSPTHLIKTRGQQVTLRCSPKSGHDTVSWYQQALGQGPQFIFQYYEEEERQRGNFPDRFSGHQFPNYSSELNVNALLLGDSALYLCASRLSGGGYEQFFGPGTRLTVL.

This chain connects TRBV19 to TRBJ2-7; D perhaps matches TRBD1 (6 bases). Deletions cut 1 base from V and 5 bases from J, with 12 bases between. The germline gives CDR1 LNHDA, CDR2 SQIVND (reference sequence). This CDR3 has 14 amino acids. CDR3 residues: CASSIVWGLDEQYF. CDR3 nucleotides: TGTGCCAGTAGTATAGTATGGGGGCTAGACGAGCAGTACTTC.

J is TRBJ2-3 and V is TRBV19; D gene ambiguous. CDR3 length: 11 amino acids. Germline CDR1 reads LNHDA; CDR2 reads SQIVND (reference sequence). The germline V and J ends were trimmed by 3 bases and 5 bases, with 3 bases remaining between them. CDR3 in DNA: TGTGCCAGTAGTATGGGAGATACGCAGTATTTT. It translates to CASSMGDTQYF. Combining the CDR3 with reference TRBV19 and TRBJ2-3 gives the whole variable domain DGGITQSPKYLFRKEGQNVTLSCEQNLNHDAMYWYRQDPGQGLRLIYYSQIVNDFQKGDIAEGYSVSREKKESFPLTVTSAQKNPTAFYLCASSMGDTQYFGPGTRLTVL.

V gene TRBV9 combines with J gene TRBJ2-2, with D unresolved. Trimming left V 0 bases short and J 3 bases short, with 3 bases between. Germline CDR1 SGDLS, CDR2 YYNGEE. The CDR3 is 13 residues long. The CDR3 DNA reads as TGTGCCAGCAGCGTAGCGGACACCGGGGAGCTGTTTTTT. This sequence encodes CASSVADTGELFF.

This clone has just a few counts. The rearrangement links TRBV27 to TRBJ2-7; the match to TRBD1 covers 10 bases. The CDR3 is 15 amino acids. The germline gives CDR1 MNHEY, CDR2 SMNVEV (reference sequence). J was trimmed by 3 bases and V by 3 bases; bases with no gene match: 5. The CDR3 sequence: CASSFVTGGVYEQYF. The CDR3 coding sequence is TGTGCCAGCAGTTTTGTGACAGGGGGCGTCTACGAGCAGTACTTC.

CDR3 bases: TGTGCCAGCAGTGGTCTAGCGGGAGGAATCCACGAGCAGTACTTC. This encodes CASSGLAGGIHEQYF. The genes are TRBV6-1 and TRBJ2-7; TRBD2 aligns across 11 bases. Germline V gives CDR1 MNHNS, CDR2 SASEGT. V shed 4 bases and J 5 bases; nucleotides not matched to a gene: 7. The CDR3 totals 15 residues.

This chain joins TRBV27 and TRBJ1-1; D ambiguous. There are 13 residues in the CDR3. V dropped 6 bases and J dropped 4 bases, with 12 bases sitting between them. The germline V gene has CDR1 MNHEY and CDR2 SMNVEV (reference sequence). As DNA, the CDR3 is TGTGCCAGCAGGACAAGCCTAGGCACTGAAGCTTTCTTT. Its protein is CASRTSLGTEAFF.

This chain joins TRBV7-7 and TRBJ2-1, with 8 bases that match TRBD2. The CDR3 consists of 15 residues. The germline V gene has CDR1 SSHAT and CDR2 FNYEAQ (reference sequence). V gave up 5 bases and J gave up 10 bases; unmatched junction bases: 13. In nucleotides, the CDR3 is TGTGCCAGCAGCCCCATTAGCGGGACCGGTACCGAGCAGTTCTTC. This sequence encodes CASSPISGTGTEQFF.

V and J are TRBV19 and TRBJ2-4; tentative D call: TRBD1 (6 bases). Germline lookup yields CDR1 LNHDA and CDR2 SQIVND (reference sequence). The CDR3 is 13 amino acids. Trimming took off 3 bases at V and 6 bases at J, with 9 bases between the two ends. CDR3 nucleotides: TGTGCCAGTAGTATTGACAGGATAAACATTCAGTACTTC. Encoded protein: CASSIDRINIQYF. Complete variable domain (other parts from reference TRBV19 and TRBJ2-4): DGGITQSPKYLFRKEGQNVTLSCEQNLNHDAMYWYRQDPGQGLRLIYYSQIVNDFQKGDIAEGYSVSREKKESFPLTVTSAQKNPTAFYLCASSIDRINIQYFGAGTRLSVL.

The rearrangement links TRBV6-1 to TRBJ1-2, with TRBD1 matching over 11 bases. Germline lookup yields CDR1 MNHNS and CDR2 SASEGT. The CDR3 extends over 13 amino acids. V shed 8 bases and J 4 bases; nucleotides not matched to a gene: 3. The CDR3 reads CASSGTGGYGYTF. Here the CDR3 DNA reads TGTGCCAGCTCCGGGACAGGGGGCTATGGCTACACCTTC.